This TCR beta chain derives from a study of blood T cells in healthy people across ages (dated by TCRdb to about 2015). In the study overall: Template switching captured roughly one uniquely barcoded TCR beta cDNA molecule per two T cells in model experiments. The donors were split into four age groups: young (average 16 years), middle-aged (39), aged (about 62) and long-lived (roughly 88). To track age-related changes in TCR beta repertoire diversity, the study relied on deep sequencing normalized with unique cDNA molecular identifiers. Two additional independent replicas of 1 million unique cDNA reads from the same blood draw were analyzed for two donors (one aged 18 to 30 and one aged 80 or older). To avoid experimental bias, donors of different ages were randomly spread across the sequencing lanes.

Receptor amplification or capture employed 5' RACE. Sequencing instrument: Illumina HiSeq 2500. A second PCR of 7 to 11 cycles was performed with a sample-barcoded 5' primer and a J-beta primer mix. A template-switch 5' adaptor carrying 12 random nucleotides introduced a unique molecular identifier onto each TCR beta cDNA molecule. At least 2.5 million CDR3-containing paired-end reads were obtained from each sample. The Mint cDNA synthesis kit, primed by a TRBC-specific oligonucleotide, was used to synthesize first-strand cDNA from all RNA. Following uracil-DNA glycosylase treatment, all cDNA underwent a first 18-cycle PCR with the universal primers M1SS and BC2_uni_R. In the authors' own workflow: Normalization of each sample was performed by random selection of 1 million high-quality reads, each carrying a distinct molecular identifier. Instead of being binned into consensus sequences, reads that shared molecular identifiers were thrown out. MiTCR, with a Q25 quality threshold and the strictest error-elimination algorithm, was used for CDR3 identification, clonotype clustering and error correction. A nonparametric unseen species model using Euler transformation provided a lower-bound estimate of total TCR beta diversity. The public reads were reanalyzed by TCRdb: fastp trimming at Q25, MiXCR alignment, in-frame beta chains only. Entries are consolidated by CDR3 protein sequence, retaining the most common genes and DNA. TCRdb assigned the V and J calls; the authors' analysis was not used. This sample has about 760,000 distinct CDR3 sequences in its table, and just over 55% of those were observed once. The top ten clonotypes cover under 30% of the sample.

Beyond this particular receptor, the publication reports: Compared with the aged group, the long-lived group had more naive CD4+ T cells, fewer expanded clones and increased TCR diversity, a pattern suggesting age selection. As age increased, observed TCR beta diversity per million T cells dropped in a roughly linear way, and a significant reduction was already evident by age about 40. Total diversity estimates from one million sequenced T cells were considered lower bounds and underestimates. Conclusive comparison of naive and antigen-experienced compartments was prevented by the profiling of bulk unsorted PBMCs. Because donor CMV infection status was unknown, age-related changes in expanded clonotypes were potentially confounded. The percentage of naive T cells measured by flow cytometry correlated strongly with observed TCR beta diversity.

Donors were about 36 systemically healthy Caucasian individuals from Russia aged roughly 6 to 90 years. Approximately 9 milliliters of peripheral blood were collected from each donor into EDTA-treated Vacutainer tubes. Ficoll-Paque density-gradient centrifugation was used to isolate PBMCs, with at least 7 million per sample. Trizol reagent was used to extract total RNA from the PBMCs, yielding at least 6 micrograms per sample. For every donor, an aliquot of PBMCs went through flow cytometry to measure the percentages of naive CD45RAhigh/CD27high T cells. Reading the germline V gene gives CDR1 SGHDN and CDR2 FVKESK. The CDR3, from cysteine to phenylalanine, totals 16 residues. The CDR3 DNA has 48 bases and is translated from base 1. V lost 2 bases and J lost 5 bases, and the count of bases not matched to a germline gene is 9. For this clonotype: Its target antigen remains unknown. The input lacks base qualities; no much larger clone sits a single base away.

In this chain, TRBV14 is recombined with TRBJ1-1; 9 middle bases align to TRBD1. Material for sequencing was blood. This sequence was found in a man in his forties in good health. The DNA sequence is as follows: TGTGCCAGCAGCCAAACGTTGGGGACAGGGAAGACTGAAGCTTTCTTT. Protein translation: CASSQTLGTGKTEAFF.